What follows is one T cell receptor (beta chain) and its context. Its antigen is unknown. This sample stems from a study of vaccination effects on CD4 cells after COVID-19. Profiled with immunoSEQ multiplex PCR; TCRdb holds only in-frame clones, not every one. The sample lists 50,000 to 65,000 clones, 75% to 90% occurring once. Expansion of antigen-specific CD4+ T cells with viral peptide pools was carried out by the ViraFEST assay before sequencing. The culture ran for nine to ten days, and then CD4+ T cells were isolated. With around 10 ug/ml peptides and about 9.5 IU/ml IL-2, a few million PBMC per well were cultured. This CDR3 is built from 14 residues. The germline V gene has CDR1 SGHTA and CDR2 FQGNSA. The V end lost 5 bases, the J end lost 3 bases, and 13 bases lay between the germline ends.

The chain is built from TRBV7-2 and TRBJ2-5; tentatively, D is TRBD1 (6 bases). The receptor was derived from a human donor who received a COVID-19 vaccine. This sample comprised CD4+ T cells from PBMCs cultured with HCoV-229E spike peptides, obtained before COVID-19 vaccination. For the CDR3, the DNA is TGTGCCAGCAGCCGGGGACAATGGGAAGAGACCCAGTACTTC. Translated: CASSRGQWEETQYF.